The rows below give T cell receptor beta chains drawn from one sample of a study of OX40 agonist ivuxolimab in advanced cancers. Measured with immunoSEQ multiplex PCR; TCRdb has only the in-frame clones, and not every one. The repertoire has 60,000 to 100,000 clones, approximately 80% of them found once; the top ten carry about 0.51%. The sequencing here drew on CD4+ or CD8+ T cells sorted from blood, taken in a trial of the OX40 agonist ivuxolimab. These receptors all come from an adult with an advanced solid tumor such as melanoma, head and neck, liver or kidney cancer. The CDR3 runs from the conserved cysteine through the conserved F or W. Fields, in order: J gene, D gene, V gene, clone size, CDR3 DNA, CDR3 protein. The D gene is left open where the match is weak. Only part of the rows carry a size: once, few, many, or a class if the clone is expanded.

j_call: TRBJ1-4
d_call: TRBD1
v_call: TRBV7-8
clone_size: few
cdr3_nt: TGTGCCAGCAGTTTCAGGGGGGACGAAAAACTGTTTTTT
cdr3_aa: CASSFRGDEKLFF

j_call: TRBJ2-7
d_call: -
v_call: TRBV18
clone_size: -
cdr3_nt: TGTGCCAGTCGGGGCCCTGGCAGCTACGAGCAGTACTTC
cdr3_aa: CASRGPGSYEQYF

j_call: TRBJ1-2
d_call: -
v_call: TRBV18
clone_size: -
cdr3_nt: TGTGCCAGCTCACCACGAGCAGGGGCGTATGGCTACACCTTC
cdr3_aa: CASSPRAGAYGYTF

j_call: TRBJ2-5
d_call: TRBD2
v_call: TRBV6-5
clone_size: -
cdr3_nt: TGTGCCAGCAGTTACGGTAGCGGGAGAGGGGAGACCCAGTACTTC
cdr3_aa: CASSYGSGRGETQYF

j_call: TRBJ2-1
d_call: TRBD1
v_call: TRBV19
clone_size: -
cdr3_nt: TGTGCCAGTAGTCCCGGACAGGGGGTCAATGAGCAGTTCTTC
cdr3_aa: CASSPGQGVNEQFF

j_call: TRBJ1-5
d_call: -
v_call: TRBV6-4
clone_size: once
cdr3_nt: TGTGCCAGCAGTGAAGAAGGGGGTGAGCCCCAGCATTTT
cdr3_aa: CASSEEGGEPQHF

j_call: TRBJ2-3
d_call: -
v_call: TRBV9
clone_size: -
cdr3_nt: TGTGCCAGCAGCTTGGGGCCGGGACAAGTGGCAGATACGCAGTATTTT
cdr3_aa: CASSLGPGQVADTQYF

j_call: TRBJ1-6
d_call: -
v_call: TRBV5-4
clone_size: -
cdr3_nt: TGTGCCAGCAGCTTGGATCCGGGGGAGAATTCACCCCTCCACTTT
cdr3_aa: CASSLDPGENSPLHF

j_call: TRBJ2-1
d_call: TRBD2
v_call: TRBV11-2
clone_size: -
cdr3_nt: TGTGCCAGCAGCTTAGGTTTCGGGGCAGCGGGGGGGCCTGATGAGCAGTTCTTC
cdr3_aa: CASSLGFGAAGGPDEQFF

j_call: TRBJ2-4
d_call: -
v_call: TRBV6-4
clone_size: -
cdr3_nt: TGTGCCAGCAGTGACTGGGGGGCCCAAGCCAAAAACATTCAGTACTTC
cdr3_aa: CASSDWGAQAKNIQYF

j_call: TRBJ1-6
d_call: -
v_call: TRBV29-1
clone_size: once
cdr3_nt: TGCAGCGTTCGCCTGGACAGCTCCAATTCACCCCTCCACTTT
cdr3_aa: CSVRLDSSNSPLHF

j_call: TRBJ1-3
d_call: -
v_call: TRBV23-1
clone_size: -
cdr3_nt: TGCGCCAGCATCCAAGGGGCGGGTGGAAACACCATATATTTT
cdr3_aa: CASIQGAGGNTIYF

j_call: TRBJ1-1
d_call: -
v_call: TRBV30
clone_size: -
cdr3_nt: TGTGCCTGGAGCACGGGCACCTCACCTCGTCTAGCTTTCTTT
cdr3_aa: CAWSTGTSPRLAFF

j_call: TRBJ2-5
d_call: -
v_call: TRBV15
clone_size: -
cdr3_nt: TGTGCCACCAGCAGAGTCCTGTGGCGAGAGGGGAGACAAGAGACCCAGTACTTC
cdr3_aa: CATSRVLWREGRQETQYF

j_call: TRBJ2-5
d_call: TRBD2
v_call: TRBV28
clone_size: -
cdr3_nt: TGTGCCAGCAGTACAGAACTAGCGGGAGGGCGGGAGACCCAGTACTTC
cdr3_aa: CASSTELAGGRETQYF

j_call: TRBJ2-2
d_call: -
v_call: TRBV5-1
clone_size: once
cdr3_nt: TGCGCCAGCAGCTTTAATGAGAGTCCCACCGGGGAGCTGTTTTTT
cdr3_aa: CASSFNESPTGELFF

j_call: TRBJ1-1
d_call: TRBD1
v_call: TRBV28
clone_size: -
cdr3_nt: TGTGCCAGCACGGACAGGGGGCCGGGCACTGAAGCTTTCTTT
cdr3_aa: CASTDRGPGTEAFF

j_call: TRBJ2-3
d_call: -
v_call: TRBV6-5
clone_size: -
cdr3_nt: TGTGCCAGCAGTGCCTCCCCGGGTCACGGTACGCAGTATTTT
cdr3_aa: CASSASPGHGTQYF

j_call: TRBJ1-3
d_call: -
v_call: TRBV7-2
clone_size: -
cdr3_nt: TGTGCCAGCAGCTTAGTTGGGTACCCTGGAAACACCATATATTTT
cdr3_aa: CASSLVGYPGNTIYF

j_call: TRBJ2-1
d_call: -
v_call: TRBV11-2
clone_size: medium-sized
cdr3_nt: TGTGCCAGCAGCCGGGACCAGGGGTCAGAGTTCTTC
cdr3_aa: CASSRDQGSEFF

j_call: TRBJ2-3
d_call: -
v_call: TRBV2
clone_size: -
cdr3_nt: TGTGCCAGCAGTGCTAAGGGCCTGGGCCGCACAGATACGCAGTATTTT
cdr3_aa: CASSAKGLGRTDTQYF

j_call: TRBJ2-7
d_call: -
v_call: TRBV7-8
clone_size: -
cdr3_nt: TGTGCCAGCAGCCCCAGGGGACGGCCTGGGAGTGGCGAGCAGTACTTC
cdr3_aa: CASSPRGRPGSGEQYF

j_call: TRBJ2-7
d_call: -
v_call: TRBV7-2
clone_size: -
cdr3_nt: TGTGCCAGCAGCTTACGAACAGGGTTGAGGGGGAGGTACGAGCAGTACTTC
cdr3_aa: CASSLRTGLRGRYEQYF

j_call: TRBJ1-4
d_call: -
v_call: TRBV5-4
clone_size: -
cdr3_nt: TGTGCCAGCAGCCCCCAGGGGAACGATGAAAAACTGTTTTTT
cdr3_aa: CASSPQGNDEKLFF

j_call: TRBJ1-1
d_call: -
v_call: TRBV2
clone_size: -
cdr3_nt: TGTGCCAGCAGGAGCGGGGGACCAAACACTGAAGCTTTCTTT
cdr3_aa: CASRSGGPNTEAFF

j_call: TRBJ2-7
d_call: TRBD2
v_call: TRBV4-2
clone_size: -
cdr3_nt: TGTGCCAGCAGCCATACTAGCGGGAGTCCCTACGAGCAGTACTTC
cdr3_aa: CASSHTSGSPYEQYF

j_call: TRBJ2-7
d_call: -
v_call: TRBV15
clone_size: once
cdr3_nt: TGTGCCACCAGCAGAGATCGGGTTGGGGCAGCCTACGAGCAGTACTTC
cdr3_aa: CATSRDRVGAAYEQYF

j_call: TRBJ1-2
d_call: -
v_call: TRBV4-2
clone_size: -
cdr3_nt: TGTGCCAGCAGCCAAGAGGTAGACAGAGGCTATGGCTACACCTTC
cdr3_aa: CASSQEVDRGYGYTF

j_call: TRBJ1-2
d_call: -
v_call: TRBV2
clone_size: -
cdr3_nt: TGTGCCAGCAACGATCTAATGGGTAACTATGGCTACACCTTC
cdr3_aa: CASNDLMGNYGYTF

j_call: TRBJ1-2
d_call: -
v_call: TRBV7-3
clone_size: -
cdr3_nt: TGTGCCAGCAGCCAAGGACGGGCCCCTCACTATGGCTACACCTTC
cdr3_aa: CASSQGRAPHYGYTF

j_call: TRBJ2-5
d_call: -
v_call: TRBV5-4
clone_size: -
cdr3_nt: TGTGCCAGCAGCTTTGGAACGGTCAAAGAGACCCAGTACTTC
cdr3_aa: CASSFGTVKETQYF